The sequence of this TCR beta chain was determined in a study of Japanese encephalitis immunity and Zika vaccine responses (dated by TCRdb to the early 2020s). For the wider study: Included participants received three 5.0 ug doses of alum-adjuvanted ZPIV at weeks 0, 4 and 28. Some eleven participants were given two doses of JEV vaccine (IXIARO) 28 days apart, two to three months before the first ZPIV dose. Approximately twelve participants received one dose of YFV vaccine (YF-VAX) before ZPIV, and about 10 participants were flavivirus-naive. Several representative participants from each pre-vaccination group were selected for TCR sequencing, using samples from week 0 (after pre-vaccination and before ZPIV) and week 52. In addition, the TCR repertoires of a few flavivirus-naive individuals were analyzed at weeks 2, 6 and 52 after ZPIV vaccination began. Stimulations used ZIKV structural-protein peptide pools split into flavivirus-conserved and non-conserved sets, or JEV or YFV peptides matching the pre-vaccination. ZIKV peptides were 15-mers overlapping by 11 residues, selected for NetMHCpan/NetMHCII-predicted epitopes with affinity below 50 nM. The study examined whether earlier vaccination against Japanese encephalitis virus (JEV) or yellow fever virus (YFV) influenced CD4 T cell responses to the Zika vaccine.

PBMCs were stained with CellTrace CFSE and grown for more than 5 days in RPMI containing around 8.7% human serum and peptide pools at approximately 0.99 ug/mL each. On a BD FACSAria, proliferating CD4 T cells were sorted without fixation as live CD56-CD19-CD16-CD3+CD4+ CFSE-low cells. The enrolled adults were healthy and tested seronegative for ZIKV, JEV, YFV, DENV and WNV on microneutralization screening. The samples were drawn from a phase 1 trial of an alum-adjuvanted Zika purified-inactivated virus (ZPIV) vaccine that was randomized, double-blinded and placebo-controlled. Peripheral blood mononuclear cells were isolated using a standard procedure and then kept frozen in liquid nitrogen until they were used. The method behind the library was 5' RACE. TCRbeta libraries were pooled in proportion to their sorted cell numbers before sequencing. RNAzol RT was used to extract total RNA from the sorted cells, and cDNA was then synthesized using an oligo(dT) primer together with a template-switching oligo. The TCRbeta V-CDR3-J region was amplified by PCR with Kapa HiFi between a SMARTer oligo primer and a TCRbeta constant-region primer. A second PCR added Illumina adaptors and sample-specific index barcodes, with HighPrep bead cleanup and Bioanalyzer confirmation of a roughly 650 bp band. Libraries were sequenced on an Illumina MiSeq with 2x151 bp paired-end reads. The paper's data handling went like this. An in-house Java program demultiplexed the reads, while MiXCR assigned TCRbeta annotations and counted clonotypes. Repertoire overlap was assessed with Morisita-Horn indices from the R package vegan, and UPGMA clustering and Circos plots of recurring clonotypes were generated. Shannon diversity and richness were normalized to the highest possible value given the input cell numbers, yielding values from 0 to 1. CDR3beta sequences were aligned with MUSCLE, distances were computed with SeqinR, and multidimensional scaling was plotted in R. TCRdb reprocessed the public reads (quality trimming at Q25 with fastp, clone calling with MiXCR) and kept in-frame beta chains. For every CDR3 protein sequence, its rows merge into one entry that carries the most common genes and DNA. In this record, the V and J calls reflect TCRdb's handling and not the investigators' own analysis. In this sample the table shows over 250 distinct CDR3 sequences, 2% to 2.5% of which occur a single time. The top ten hold roughly 40% of the sample.

Overall results and qualifications from the work: Only a few individuals showed CD8 T cell responses to the ZIKV peptide pools, and those responses were of very low magnitude. The analysis was restricted to a subset of trial participants with three doses and adequate samples, and the entire vaccinated cohort was not analyzed. Samples clustered by participant with no similarity between individuals, suggesting no public TCRs were detected. Compared with YFV-pre-vaccinated donors, JEV-pre-vaccinated donors had higher repertoire similarity across time-points and stimulations, indicating that more clonotypes were common to ZIKV and JEV stimulation. In JEV-pre-vaccinated donors, the repertoire richness of CD4 T cells responding to conserved ZIKV epitopes decreased significantly after ZPIV. Peptide-pool deconvolution was not performed because of sample size limitations, and consequently the individual peptides driving cross-reactive responses were not identified.

In its sample, this clonotype comes out as hyperexpanded (1% or more). Base qualities are not at hand, and no much larger clone is one base apart. Taken from the germline V gene, the CDR1 and CDR2 loops are SGHTA and FQGTGA. From cysteine to phenylalanine, the CDR3 is 13 amino acids long. The DNA shown is the 39-base CDR3, in frame from base 1. Here the chain combines TRBV7-3 and TRBJ2-3; the D gene is possibly TRBD2, with 5 bases matching. The sequencing used antigen-activated CD4+ T cells from blood, cultured, collected during a Zika inactivated vaccine study. This TCR was sampled from an adult man who received an inactivated Zika virus vaccine. The CDR3 region has the sequence CASGLGSTDTQYF. The bases read TGTGCAAGCGGCTTGGGAAGCACAGATACGCAGTATTTT.